The clone carrying this TCR beta chain was observed many times. Its specificity is not known. Per germline, CDR1 SGHRS and CDR2 YFSETQ. The CDR3 is 17 amino acids. The V gene lost 0 bases and the J gene lost 1 base, with 14 bases spanning the gap. This specimen comes from a study of blood T cells in healthy people across ages. A J-beta primer mix and a sample-barcoded 5' primer were used in a second PCR of about 7 to 11 cycles. From each sample, at least 2.5 million paired-end reads containing CDR3 were obtained. MiXCR, run by TCRdb on the 5' RACE reads, gives a single entry per CDR3 protein. The sample includes about a million distinct CDR3 sequences, about 44% of them seen just once. Study observations and caveats: A greater number of naive CD4+ cells and higher diversity distinguished long-lived donors from aged donors.

This clonotype was obtained from a man aged 25-45 years in good health. The chain recombines TRBV5-1 with TRBJ2-1, with D perhaps matching TRBD1 (6 bases). The sample comprised blood. DNA for the CDR3: TGCGCCAGCAGCTTGGGGGCAGGGGATACTTCCTACAATGAGCAGTTCTTC. Encoded protein: CASSLGAGDTSYNEQFF.